The clone carrying this T cell receptor beta chain was observed many times. Its antigen is unidentified. The data originate from a study of T cell repertoires in cytomegalovirus infection. Background on the study: An indication of both CMV infection and matching HLA type came from public TCR beta signatures. Notes on the study in general: The cumulative frequency of public TCR beta families identified carriers of CMV plus the relevant HLA. HLA-C-restricted TCR beta clonotypes specific for CMV led the ex vivo response.

TCRdb redid the calling of the reads with MiXCR, one entry per CDR3 protein. This sample has 210,000 or so distinct CDR3 sequences, with about 5.9% found just once. With 0 bases removed from V and 13 bases from J, the gap between germline ends came to 12 bases. The CDR3 length is 13 residues. CDR1 is MNHEY and CDR2 is SVGEGT in the germline V gene. Sequencing was carried out using PBMCs. This receptor was taken from a human donor in good health (CMV status not recorded). Some clones in this sample may be carry-over from other donors' samples. The gene calls are TRBV6-2 or TRBV6-3 and TRBJ2-2; D unclear. CDR3 coding DNA: TGTGCCAGCAGTTACTCGTTCGGGTTCAGGCTGTTTTTT. Translation gives CASSYSFGFRLFF.